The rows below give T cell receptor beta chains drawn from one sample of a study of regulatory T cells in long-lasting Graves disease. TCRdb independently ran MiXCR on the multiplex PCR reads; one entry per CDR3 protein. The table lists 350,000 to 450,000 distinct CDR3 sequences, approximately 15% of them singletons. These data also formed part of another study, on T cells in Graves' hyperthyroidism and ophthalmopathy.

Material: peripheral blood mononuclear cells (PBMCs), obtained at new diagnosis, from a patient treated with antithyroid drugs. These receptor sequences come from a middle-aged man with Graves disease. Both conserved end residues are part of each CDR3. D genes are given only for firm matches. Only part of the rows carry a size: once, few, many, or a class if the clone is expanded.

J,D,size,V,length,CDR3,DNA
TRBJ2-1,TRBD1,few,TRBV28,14,CASRQGAQIDEQFF,TGTGCCAGCAGACAGGGGGCGCAGATCGATGAGCAGTTCTTC
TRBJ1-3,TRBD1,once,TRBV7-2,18,CASSLVAGQGRAGNTIYF,TGTGCCAGCAGCTTAGTGGCAGGACAGGGGAGGGCTGGAAACACCATATATTTT
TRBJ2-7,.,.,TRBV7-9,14,CASSLLDFNYEQYF,TGTGCCAGCAGCTTATTGGACTTTAACTACGAGCAGTACTTC
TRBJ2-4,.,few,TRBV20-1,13,CSARGLAKNIQYF,TGCAGTGCCAGAGGGTTAGCCAAAAACATTCAGTACTTC
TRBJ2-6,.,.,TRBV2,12,CASSLDFNVLTF,TGTGCCAGCAGTTTGGATTTCAACGTCCTGACTTTC
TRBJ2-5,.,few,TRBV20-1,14,CSASFLGQQETQYF,TGCAGTGCTAGTTTCCTGGGGCAGCAAGAGACCCAGTACTTC
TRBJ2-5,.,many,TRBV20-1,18,CSASIPQPSTESQETQYF,TGCAGTGCTAGTATTCCACAACCCTCGACCGAGAGCCAAGAGACCCAGTACTTC
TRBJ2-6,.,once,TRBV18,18,CASSPRGDPGSGANVLTF,TGTGCCAGCTCACCACGGGGGGATCCCGGCTCTGGGGCCAACGTCCTGACTTTC
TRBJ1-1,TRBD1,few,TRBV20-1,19,CSASGPLGRNDRENTEAFF,TGCAGTGCTAGCGGGCCGCTGGGGCGGAACGACAGGGAGAACACTGAAGCTTTCTTT
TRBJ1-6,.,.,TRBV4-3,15,CASSQSSGYNSPLHF,TGCGCCAGCAGCCAATCCTCGGGGTATAATTCACCCCTCCACTTT
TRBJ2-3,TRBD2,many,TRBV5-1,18,CASSLAPGVAGGTDTQYF,TGCGCCAGCAGCTTGGCCCCTGGTGTAGCGGGAGGCACAGATACGCAGTATTTT
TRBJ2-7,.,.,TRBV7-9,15,CASSFNQRSSYEQYF,TGTGCCAGCAGCTTCAACCAGAGGAGCTCCTACGAGCAGTACTTC
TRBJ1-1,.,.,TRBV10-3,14,CAITREEMNTEAFF,TGTGCCATCACGCGGGAGGAAATGAACACTGAAGCTTTCTTT
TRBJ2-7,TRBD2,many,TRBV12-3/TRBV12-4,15,CASSLSSGGAYEQYF,TGTGCCAGCAGCCTATCTAGCGGGGGGGCCTACGAGCAGTACTTC
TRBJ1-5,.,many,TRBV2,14,CASSGREGNQPQHF,TGTGCCAGCAGTGGTAGGGAGGGAAATCAGCCCCAGCATTTT
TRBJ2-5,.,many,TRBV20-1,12,CRSGWDRETQYF,TGCAGGTCCGGGTGGGATAGGGAGACCCAGTACTTC
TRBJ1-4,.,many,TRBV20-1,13,CSASRGVQEKLFF,TGCAGTGCTAGTCGTGGGGTACAAGAAAAACTGTTTTTT
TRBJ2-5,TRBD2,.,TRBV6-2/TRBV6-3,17,CASSYPGLAGPRETQYF,TGTGCCAGCAGTTACCCAGGACTAGCGGGCCCTCGTGAGACCCAGTACTTC
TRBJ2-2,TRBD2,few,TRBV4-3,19,CASSQEDPFRAGGTGELFF,TGCGCCAGCAGCCAAGAAGACCCCTTTCGAGCGGGGGGTACCGGGGAGCTGTTTTTT
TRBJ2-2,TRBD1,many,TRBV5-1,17,CASTHPTDRANTGELFF,TGCGCCAGCACCCATCCAACGGACAGGGCGAACACCGGGGAGCTGTTTTTT
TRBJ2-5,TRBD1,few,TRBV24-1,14,CATSDYNRGETQYF,TGTGCCACCAGTGATTACAACAGGGGAGAGACCCAGTACTTC
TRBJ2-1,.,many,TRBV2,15,CASSGGLAAYNEQFF,TGTGCCAGCAGTGGGGGATTAGCGGCCTACAATGAGCAGTTCTTC
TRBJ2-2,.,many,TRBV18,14,CASRTGRNTGELFF,TGTGCCAGCAGGACGGGTCGAAACACCGGGGAGCTGTTTTTT
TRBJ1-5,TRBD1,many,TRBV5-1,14,CASSSGQLNQPQHF,TGCGCCAGCAGCTCGGGACAGCTAAATCAGCCCCAGCATTTT
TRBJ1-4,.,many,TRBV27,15,CASSLMGATNEKLFF,TGTGCCAGCAGTTTAATGGGGGCAACTAATGAAAAACTGTTTTTT
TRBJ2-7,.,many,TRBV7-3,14,CASSLGGPQDGQYF,TGTGCCAGCAGCTTAGGAGGGCCTCAAGACGGGCAGTACTTC
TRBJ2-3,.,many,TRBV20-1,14,CRGLRGGAGDTQYF,TGCAGGGGGCTGAGGGGGGGGGCTGGAGATACGCAGTATTTT
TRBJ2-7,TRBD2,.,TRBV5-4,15,CASSSTSGGFDRQYF,TGTGCCAGCAGCTCTACTAGCGGGGGGTTCGACCGGCAGTACTTC
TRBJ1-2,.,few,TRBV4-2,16,CASSQDGGLRGDGYTF,TGTGCCAGCAGCCAAGATGGGGGGTTGAGGGGCGATGGCTACACCTTC
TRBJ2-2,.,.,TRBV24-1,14,CATSLDSNTGELFF,TGTGCCACCAGTCTAGATTCTAACACCGGGGAGCTGTTTTTT
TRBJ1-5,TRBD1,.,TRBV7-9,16,CASSSATGVTDQPQHF,TGTGCCAGCAGTAGCGCGACAGGGGTGACTGATCAGCCCCAGCATTTT
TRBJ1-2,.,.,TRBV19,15,CASSIGSRRDYGYTF,TGTGCCAGTAGTATAGGATCTCGACGAGACTATGGCTACACCTTC
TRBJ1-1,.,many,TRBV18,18,CASSPRWATDSMNTEAFF,TGTGCCAGCTCACCGCGGTGGGCGACAGATTCCATGAACACTGAAGCTTTCTTT
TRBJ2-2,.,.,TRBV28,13,CASSSDRPEELFF,TGTGCCAGCAGTTCCGACCGACCCGAGGAGCTGTTTTTT
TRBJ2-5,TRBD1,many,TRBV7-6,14,CASSITTGEETQYF,TGTGCCAGCAGCATTACTACAGGGGAAGAGACCCAGTACTTC
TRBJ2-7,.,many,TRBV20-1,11,CSAKGNYEQYF,TGCAGTGCTAAGGGGAACTACGAGCAGTACTTC
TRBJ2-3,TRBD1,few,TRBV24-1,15,CATSDATGGRDTQYF,TGTGCCACCAGTGATGCCACAGGGGGCAGAGATACGCAGTATTTT
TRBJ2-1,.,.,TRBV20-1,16,CSARGGGGRDYNEQFF,TGCAGTGCTAGGGGGGGAGGGGGTCGGGATTACAATGAGCAGTTCTTC
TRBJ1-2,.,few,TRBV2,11,CASSGEGGYTF,TGTGCCAGCAGTGGAGAGGGGGGCTACACCTTC
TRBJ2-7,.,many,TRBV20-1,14,CSATGSRTAYEQYF,TGCAGTGCGACCGGAAGTCGGACTGCCTACGAGCAGTACTTC
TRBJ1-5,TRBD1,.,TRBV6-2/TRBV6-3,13,CATRGGGYQPQHF,TGTGCGACCAGGGGGGGGGGCTATCAGCCCCAGCATTTT
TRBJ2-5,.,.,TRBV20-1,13,CSASNTDQETQYF,TGCAGTGCTAGTAACACAGACCAAGAGACCCAGTACTTC
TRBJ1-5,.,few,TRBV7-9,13,CASTGIGNQPQHF,TGTGCCAGTACAGGGATTGGCAATCAGCCCCAGCATTTT
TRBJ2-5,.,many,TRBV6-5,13,CASSYGGGQTQYF,TGTGCCAGCAGTTACGGGGGGGGCCAGACCCAGTACTTC
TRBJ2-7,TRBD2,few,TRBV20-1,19,CSARGGLTMSERGTYEQYF,TGCAGTGCTAGAGGGGGTCTGACAATGAGTGAGCGGGGCACCTACGAGCAGTACTTC
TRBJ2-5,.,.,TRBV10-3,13,CAISRGRGETQYF,TGTGCCATCAGCCGGGGGCGGGGGGAGACCCAGTACTTC
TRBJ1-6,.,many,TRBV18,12,CASSPLLGPLHF,TGTGCCAGCTCACCCTTACTTGGTCCCCTCCACTTT
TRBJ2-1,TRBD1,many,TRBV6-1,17,CASRALIRDRGNNEQFF,TGTGCCAGCAGAGCGTTAATCCGGGACAGGGGCAACAATGAGCAGTTCTTC
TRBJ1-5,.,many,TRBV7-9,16,CASSFRLGAGNQPQHF,TGTGCCAGCAGCTTTCGCCTGGGAGCTGGGAATCAGCCCCAGCATTTT
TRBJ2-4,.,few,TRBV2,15,CASSESGRVSNIQYF,TGTGCCAGCAGTGAATCGGGCAGGGTCTCAAACATTCAGTACTTC
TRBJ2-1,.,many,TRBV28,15,CASTRPNFSYNEQFF,TGTGCCAGCACACGGCCAAACTTTTCCTACAATGAGCAGTTCTTC
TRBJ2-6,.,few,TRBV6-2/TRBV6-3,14,CATSGQSGANVLTF,TGTGCCACGTCAGGACAGTCTGGGGCCAACGTCCTGACTTTC
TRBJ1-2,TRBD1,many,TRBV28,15,CATTRGTGGVYGYTF,TGTGCCACCACCCGTGGGACAGGGGGAGTCTATGGCTACACCTTC
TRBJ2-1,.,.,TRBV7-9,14,CASSLVGGVGEQFF,TGTGCCAGCAGCTTGGTGGGGGGTGTAGGCGAGCAGTTCTTC
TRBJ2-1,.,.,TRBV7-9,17,CASSPRGGGSSYNEQFF,TGTGCCAGCAGCCCCCGAGGAGGGGGGAGCTCCTACAATGAGCAGTTCTTC